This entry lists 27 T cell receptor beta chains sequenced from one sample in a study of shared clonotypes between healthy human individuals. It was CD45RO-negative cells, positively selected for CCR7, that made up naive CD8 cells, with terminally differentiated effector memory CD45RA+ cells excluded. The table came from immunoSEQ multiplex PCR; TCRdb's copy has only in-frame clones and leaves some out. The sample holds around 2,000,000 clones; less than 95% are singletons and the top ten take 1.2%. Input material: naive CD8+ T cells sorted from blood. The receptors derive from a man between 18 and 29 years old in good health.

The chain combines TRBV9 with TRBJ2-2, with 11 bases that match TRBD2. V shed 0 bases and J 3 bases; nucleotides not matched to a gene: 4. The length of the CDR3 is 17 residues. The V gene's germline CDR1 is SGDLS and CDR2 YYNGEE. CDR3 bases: TGTGCCAGCAGCGTAGGGGGGACTAGCGGATACACCGGGGAGCTGTTTTTT. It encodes CASSVGGTSGYTGELFF.

The DNA of the CDR3 is TGCGCCAGCAGCTTGGCCGTCGGGGCTGCCTACAATGAGCAGTTCTTC. Translation: CASSLAVGAAYNEQFF. The chain couples TRBV5-1 to TRBJ2-1; D possibly uses TRBD1 or TRBD2 (5 bases each). CDR1 SGHRS and CDR2 YFSETQ come from the germline V gene. Deletions cut 0 bases from V and 2 bases from J, with 12 bases between. This CDR3 has 16 residues.

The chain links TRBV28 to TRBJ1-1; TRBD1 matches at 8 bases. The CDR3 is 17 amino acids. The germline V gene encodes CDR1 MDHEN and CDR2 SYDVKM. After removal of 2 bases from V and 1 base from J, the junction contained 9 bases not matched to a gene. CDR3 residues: CASSLRYGDRGNTEAFF. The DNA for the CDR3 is TGTGCCAGCAGTTTAAGGTATGGAGACAGGGGGAACACTGAAGCTTTCTTT.

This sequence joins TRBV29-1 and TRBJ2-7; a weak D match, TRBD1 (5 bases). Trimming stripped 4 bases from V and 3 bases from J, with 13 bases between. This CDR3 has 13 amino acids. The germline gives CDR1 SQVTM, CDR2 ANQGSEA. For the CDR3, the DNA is TGCAGCGTTGCGATGGACACGGTCTACGAGCAGTACTTC. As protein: CSVAMDTVYEQYF.

The CDR3 spells CASSDLQGIQETQYF. Written as DNA, the CDR3 is TGTGCCAGCAGTGATTTACAGGGGATCCAAGAGACCCAGTACTTC. V is TRBV6-1 and J is TRBJ2-5, with 7 bases identical to TRBD1. This CDR3 region has 15 residues. Germline V gives CDR1 MNHNS, CDR2 SASEGT. The V and J ends lost 3 bases and 1 base, in that order; junction bases with no gene match: 5.

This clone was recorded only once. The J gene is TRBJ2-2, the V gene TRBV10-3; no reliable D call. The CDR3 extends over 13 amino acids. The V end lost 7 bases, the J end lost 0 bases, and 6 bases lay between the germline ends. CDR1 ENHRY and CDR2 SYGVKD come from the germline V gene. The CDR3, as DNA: TGTGCCATCAAGGTTACGAACACCGGGGAGCTGTTTTTT. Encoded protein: CAIKVTNTGELFF.

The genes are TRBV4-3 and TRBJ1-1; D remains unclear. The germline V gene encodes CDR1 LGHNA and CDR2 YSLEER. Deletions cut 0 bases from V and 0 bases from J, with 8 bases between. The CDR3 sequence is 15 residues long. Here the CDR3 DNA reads TGCGCCAGCAGCCAAGATAGGTGGATGAACACTGAAGCTTTCTTT. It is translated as CASSQDRWMNTEAFF.

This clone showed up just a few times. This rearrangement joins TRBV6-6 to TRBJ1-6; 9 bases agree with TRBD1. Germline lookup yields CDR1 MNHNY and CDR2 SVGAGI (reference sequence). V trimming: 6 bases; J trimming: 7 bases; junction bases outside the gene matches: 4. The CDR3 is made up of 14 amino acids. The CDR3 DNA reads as TGTGCCAGCAGCTCCGGGACAGGGAATTCACCCCTCCACTTT. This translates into CASSSGTGNSPLHF.

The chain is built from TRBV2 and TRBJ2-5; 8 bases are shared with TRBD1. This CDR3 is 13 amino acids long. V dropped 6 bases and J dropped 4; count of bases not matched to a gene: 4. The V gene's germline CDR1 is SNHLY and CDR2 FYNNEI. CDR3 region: CASRTGDLETQYF. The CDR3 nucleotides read TGTGCCAGCAGGACAGGGGACCTAGAGACCCAGTACTTC.

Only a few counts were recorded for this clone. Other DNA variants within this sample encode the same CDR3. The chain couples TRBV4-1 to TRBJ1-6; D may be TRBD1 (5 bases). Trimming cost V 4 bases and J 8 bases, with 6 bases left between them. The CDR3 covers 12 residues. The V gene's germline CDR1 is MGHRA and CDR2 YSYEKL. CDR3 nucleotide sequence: TGCGCCAGCAGCCTGGGGGATTCACCCCTCCACTTT. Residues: CASSLGDSPLHF.

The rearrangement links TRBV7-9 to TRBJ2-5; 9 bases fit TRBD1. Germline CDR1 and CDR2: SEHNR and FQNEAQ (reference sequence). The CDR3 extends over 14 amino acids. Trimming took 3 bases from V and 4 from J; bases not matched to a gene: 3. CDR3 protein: CASSFTGGPETQYF. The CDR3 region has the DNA TGTGCCAGCAGCTTCACAGGGGGCCCAGAGACCCAGTACTTC.

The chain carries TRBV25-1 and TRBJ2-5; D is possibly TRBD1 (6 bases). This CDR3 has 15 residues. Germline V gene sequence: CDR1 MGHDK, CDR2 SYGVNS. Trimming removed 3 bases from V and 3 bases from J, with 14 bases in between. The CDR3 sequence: CASSEVGTQEETQYF. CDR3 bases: TGTGCCAGCAGTGAGGTCGGGACACAAGAAGAGACCCAGTACTTC.

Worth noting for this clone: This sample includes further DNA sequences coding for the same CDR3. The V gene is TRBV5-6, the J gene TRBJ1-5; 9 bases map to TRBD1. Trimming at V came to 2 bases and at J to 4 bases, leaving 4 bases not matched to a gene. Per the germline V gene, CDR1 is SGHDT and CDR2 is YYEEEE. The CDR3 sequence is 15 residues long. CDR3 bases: TGTGCCAGCAGCTTAGCCGGGACAGGGAATCAGCCCCAGCATTTT. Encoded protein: CASSLAGTGNQPQHF. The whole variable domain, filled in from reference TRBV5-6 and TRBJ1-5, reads DAGVTQSPTHLIKTRGQQVTLRCSPKSGHDTVSWYQQALGQGPQFIFQYYEEEERQRGNFPDRFSGHQFPNYSSELNVNALLLGDSALYLCASSLAGTGNQPQHFGDGTRLSIL.

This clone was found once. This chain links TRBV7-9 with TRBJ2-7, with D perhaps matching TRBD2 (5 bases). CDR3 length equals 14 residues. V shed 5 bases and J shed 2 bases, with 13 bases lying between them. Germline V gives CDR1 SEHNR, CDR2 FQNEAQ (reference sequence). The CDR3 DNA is TGTGCCAGCAGCCAAGGACTGGAACCCTACGAGCAGTACTTC. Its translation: CASSQGLEPYEQYF.

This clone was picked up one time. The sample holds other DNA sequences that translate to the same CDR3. CDR3 amino acids: CASSVGGALETQYF. As DNA, the CDR3 is TGTGCCAGCAGCGTTGGCGGGGCCTTAGAGACCCAGTACTTC. V and J are TRBV9 and TRBJ2-5; D might be TRBD2 (6 bases). Germline-derived CDR1 and CDR2 are SGDLS and YYNGEE. V was trimmed by 2 bases and J by 4 bases, leaving 12 bases between them. The CDR3 extends over 14 amino acids.

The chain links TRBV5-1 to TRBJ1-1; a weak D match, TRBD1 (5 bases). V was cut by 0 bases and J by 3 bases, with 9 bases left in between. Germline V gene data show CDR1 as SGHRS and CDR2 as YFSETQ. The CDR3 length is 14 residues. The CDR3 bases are TGCGCCAGCAGCTTGGCCAGGGATGACACTGAAGCTTTCTTT. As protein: CASSLARDDTEAFF.

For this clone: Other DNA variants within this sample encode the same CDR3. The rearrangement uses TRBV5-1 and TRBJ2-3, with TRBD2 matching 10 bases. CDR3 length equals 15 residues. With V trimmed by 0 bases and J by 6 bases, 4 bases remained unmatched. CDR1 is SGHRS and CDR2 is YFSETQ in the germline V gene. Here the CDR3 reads CASSLELAGRDTQYF. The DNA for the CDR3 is TGCGCCAGCAGCTTGGAACTAGCGGGGAGGGATACGCAGTATTTT. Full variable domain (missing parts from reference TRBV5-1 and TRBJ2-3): KAGVTQTPRYLIKTRGQQVTLSCSPISGHRSVSWYQQTPGQGLQFLFEYFSETQRNKGNFPGRFSGRQFSNSRSEMNVSTLELGDSALYLCASSLELAGRDTQYFGPGTRLTVL.

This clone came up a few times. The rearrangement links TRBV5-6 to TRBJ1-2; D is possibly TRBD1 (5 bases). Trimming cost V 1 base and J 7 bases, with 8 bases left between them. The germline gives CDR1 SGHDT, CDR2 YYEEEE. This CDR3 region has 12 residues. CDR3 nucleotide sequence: TGTGCCAGCAGCTTGCAGGGCGGTGGCTACACCTTC. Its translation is CASSLQGGGYTF.

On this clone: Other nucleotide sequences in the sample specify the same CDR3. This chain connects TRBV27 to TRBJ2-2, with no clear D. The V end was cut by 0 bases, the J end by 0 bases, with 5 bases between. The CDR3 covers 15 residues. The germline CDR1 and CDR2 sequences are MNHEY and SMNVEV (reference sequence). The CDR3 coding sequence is TGTGCCAGCAGTTTATCCGTCGCGAACACCGGGGAGCTGTTTTTT. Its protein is CASSLSVANTGELFF.

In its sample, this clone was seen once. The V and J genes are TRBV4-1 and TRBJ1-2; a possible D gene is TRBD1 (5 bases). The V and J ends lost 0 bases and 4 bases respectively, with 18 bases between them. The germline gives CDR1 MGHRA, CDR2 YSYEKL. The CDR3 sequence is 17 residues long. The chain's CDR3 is CASSQDFFSAGTYGYTF. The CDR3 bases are TGCGCCAGCAGCCAAGATTTCTTCAGTGCCGGGACCTATGGCTACACCTTC.

CDR3 amino acids: CATSKRGQGFFGNQPQHF. CDR3 DNA: TGTGCCACCAGCAAAAGAGGACAGGGGTTCTTTGGCAATCAGCCCCAGCATTTT. The genes are TRBV15 and TRBJ1-5; TRBD1 matches 9 bases. There are 18 residues in the CDR3. The V segment lost 4 bases and the J segment 2 bases; nucleotides outside the gene matches: 12. CDR1 and CDR2 from the germline V gene are LNHNV and YYDKDF (reference sequence).

The CDR3, as DNA: TGTGCCAGCAGCGGACAGGACAGGCTCGGGGAGCTGTTTTTT. This encodes CASSGQDRLGELFF. This rearrangement joins TRBV9 to TRBJ2-2; 7 nucleotides line up with TRBD1. Germline assignment: CDR1 SGDLS and CDR2 YYNGEE. The CDR3 sequence is 14 residues long. Trimming removed 3 bases from V and 7 bases from J; junction bases left unmatched: 6. Together with reference TRBV9 and TRBJ2-2, the CDR3 gives the full variable domain: DSGVTQTPKHLITATGQRVTLRCSPRSGDLSVYWYQQSLDQGLQFLIQYYNGEERAKGNILERFSAQQFPDLHSELNLSSLELGDSALYFCASSGQDRLGELFFGEGSRLTVL.

The CDR3 coding sequence is TGCGCCAGCAGTGAAATGTGGACGGCCCCGGGTGAGACCCAGTACTTC. Protein product: CASSEMWTAPGETQYF. The chain uses TRBV23-1 and TRBJ2-5, with no clear D. TRBV23-1 is reported as an ORF; its role is uncertain. There are 16 residues in the CDR3. Trimming left V 5 bases short and J 5 bases short, with 21 bases between.

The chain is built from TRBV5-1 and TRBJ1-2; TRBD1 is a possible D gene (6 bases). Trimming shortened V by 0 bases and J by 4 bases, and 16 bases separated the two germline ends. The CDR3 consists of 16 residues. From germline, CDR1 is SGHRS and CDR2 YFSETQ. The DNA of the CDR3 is TGCGCCAGCAGCTTGGAAGGGGGTCGGAGCCTCTATGGCTACACCTTC. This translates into CASSLEGGRSLYGYTF.

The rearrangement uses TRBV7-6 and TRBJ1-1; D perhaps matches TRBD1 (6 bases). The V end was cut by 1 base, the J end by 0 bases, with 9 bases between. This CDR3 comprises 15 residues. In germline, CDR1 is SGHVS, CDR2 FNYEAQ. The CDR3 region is CASSLDGTLNTEAFF. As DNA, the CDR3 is TGTGCCAGCAGCTTAGACGGGACACTGAACACTGAAGCTTTCTTT. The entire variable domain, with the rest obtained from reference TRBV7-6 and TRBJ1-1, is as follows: GAGVSQSPRYKVTKRGQDVALRCDPISGHVSLYWYRQALGQGPEFLTYFNYEAQQDKSGLPNDRFSAERPEGSISTLTIQRTEQRDSAMYRCASSLDGTLNTEAFFGQGTRLTVV.

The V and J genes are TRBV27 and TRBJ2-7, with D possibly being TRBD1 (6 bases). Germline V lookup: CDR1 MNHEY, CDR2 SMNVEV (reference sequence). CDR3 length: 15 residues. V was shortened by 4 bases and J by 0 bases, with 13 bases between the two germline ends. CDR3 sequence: CASSSVGAFSYEQYF. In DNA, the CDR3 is TGTGCCAGCAGTTCTGTGGGGGCGTTCTCCTACGAGCAGTACTTC.

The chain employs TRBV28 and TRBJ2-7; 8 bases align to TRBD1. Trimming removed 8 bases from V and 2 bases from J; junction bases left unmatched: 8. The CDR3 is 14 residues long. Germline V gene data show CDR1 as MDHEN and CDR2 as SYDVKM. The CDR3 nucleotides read TGTGCCAGCGCGCCGGGACAGGTTGCCTACGAGCAGTACTTC. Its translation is CASAPGQVAYEQYF.